This record covers a single TCR beta chain. The antigen is unknown. This record belongs to a study of cytomegalovirus exposure and HLA in healthy donors. Study conclusions and caveats: Earlier analysis looked at TCR beta V segments, and most were productive about 90% or about 30% of the time. Roughly uniform sequencing depth across donors was assumed, possibly incorrectly. An analysis was carried out later, and it reportedly showed fewer N-insertions in an Asian-associated ancestry cluster than the approximately 700-donor mean.

Vbeta (60) and Jbeta (13) primers were used in the PCR. The protocol was immunoSEQ multiplex PCR, while the TCRdb copy is restricted to in-frame clones and leaves out a portion. The sample consists of about 130,000 clones, roughly 70% of them appearing once. Donors sampled were nominally healthy, though unrecorded immune exposures were likely. Germline lookup yields CDR1 LGHNA and CDR2 YNFKEQ. J lost 7 bases, V lost 2 bases, and 7 bases had no gene match. CDR3 size: 15 residues. Material for sequencing was PBMCs. The sequence was collected from a man between 18 and 35 years old in good health and CMV-seropositive. The genes are TRBV4-2 and TRBJ2-1, with TRBD1 identical over 8 bases. The chain's CDR3 is CASSQIGRTGNEQFF. As DNA, the CDR3 is TGTGCCAGCAGCCAAATAGGTAGGACAGGGAATGAGCAGTTCTTC.